The rows below give T cell receptor beta chains drawn from one sample of a study of blood T cells in healthy people across ages. Each CDR3 protein is one row after TCRdb ran MiXCR on the 5' RACE reads. The sample records over 600,000 distinct CDR3 sequences, over 40% being singletons. The sequenced sample consisted of blood. Receptor source: an older man in good health. Both conserved end residues are part of each CDR3. D genes are given only for firm matches. Clone size is given for some rows only: seen once, a few or many times, or a class if the clone is expanded.

- TRBJ2-7 TRBV20-1 - TGCAGTGCTGGAGGGGGCCCATCCTACGAGCAGTACTTC CSAGGGPSYEQYF
- TRBJ2-5 TRBV7-9 - TGTGCCAGCAGCTTGGGGATTGGTGGGCAGTACTTC CASSLGIGGQYF
few TRBJ2-2 TRBV9 TRBD1 TGTGCCAGCAGCTTAGGAGGCAGGGGGCCCTACACCGGGGAGCTGTTTTTT CASSLGGRGPYTGELFF
- TRBJ2-5 TRBV9 - TGTGCCAGCAGCGTAGGGGGTCACGGAGAGACCCAGTACTTC CASSVGGHGETQYF
- TRBJ2-3 TRBV6-5 - TGTGCCAGCAGTAAACAGGGGGGGCTTAGCACAGGTACGCAGTATTTT CASSKQGGLSTGTQYF
- TRBJ1-2 TRBV20-1 - TGCAGTGCCCCGGACAGCGCAACTTACACCTTC CSAPDSATYTF
many TRBJ1-2 TRBV28 - TGTGCCAGCAGTCCTAATTATGGCTACACCTTC CASSPNYGYTF
- TRBJ2-1 TRBV29-1 TRBD1 TGCAGCGTTTCGACAGGGGCCTACGGAAATGAGCAGTTCTTC CSVSTGAYGNEQFF
- TRBJ2-7 TRBV4-3 TRBD1 TGCGCCAGCAGCCAGGCCGGGACAGGGATGCCCGAGCAGTACTTC CASSQAGTGMPEQYF
- TRBJ2-3 TRBV7-2 - TGTGCCAGCAGCTACTTGGCGGGGATTAGCACAGATACGCAGTATTTT CASSYLAGISTDTQYF
- TRBJ1-6 TRBV4-1 TRBD1 TGCGCCAGCAGCCCGAACCGACAGGTCTCTAGGGGGCTCGTAAAGATTAATTCACCCCTCCACTTT CASSPNRQVSRGLVKINSPLHF
- TRBJ1-4 TRBV6-2/TRBV6-3 - TGTGCCAGCGGTAAACCTGCAACTAATGAAAAACTGTTTTTT CASGKPATNEKLFF
- TRBJ2-2 TRBV14 TRBD1 TGTGCCAGCAGCCAAGATGGGGCAGGGGGAATAATGACCGGGGAGCTGTTTTTT CASSQDGAGGIMTGELFF
- TRBJ1-1 TRBV20-1 TRBD1 TGCAGTGCTAGAGATAGGGGACAGGGGCTAAACACTGAAGCTTTCTTT CSARDRGQGLNTEAFF
- TRBJ1-6 TRBV7-2 - TGTGCCAGCAACCCACGGGAGGATTCACCCCTCCACTTT CASNPREDSPLHF
- TRBJ1-2 TRBV4-1 - TGCGCCAGCAGCCAAGAGCCCCCCGGCCCTGAGGGCTATGGCTACACCTTC CASSQEPPGPEGYGYTF
- TRBJ2-3 TRBV14 - TGTGCCAGCAGCCAAGATTTTGTTATCACAGATACGCAGTATTTT CASSQDFVITDTQYF
- TRBJ1-2 TRBV6-2/TRBV6-3 - TGTGCCAGCAGGACGGACGGATATGGCTACACCTTC CASRTDGYGYTF
few TRBJ2-1 TRBV20-1 - TGCAGTGCTAGAGTGTTAACGGGACCTATACGTAATGAGCAGTTCTTC CSARVLTGPIRNEQFF